The 12 T cell receptor beta chains reported below all come from one sample, sequenced in a study of early T cells in non-severe SARS-CoV-2 infection. Each CDR3 protein gets one entry after TCRdb re-called the 5' RACE reads with MiXCR. The sample holds under 95,000 distinct CDR3 sequences, around 12% seen once. Sequences were obtained from whole blood. All receptors come from an adult who was a healthcare worker with PCR-confirmed SARS-CoV-2 infection or an uninfected control (not recorded which).

This clonotype was found many times. The V call is TRBV9, the J call TRBJ2-1; 8 positions agree with TRBD1. This CDR3 has 16 residues. The ends lost 0 bases at V and 8 bases at J; junction bases unmatched: 10. CDR1 and CDR2 from the germline V gene are SGDLS and YYNGEE. CDR3 amino acids: CASSVALQGANYEQFF. CDR3 nucleotide sequence: TGTGCCAGCAGCGTAGCTCTGCAGGGGGCGAACTATGAGCAGTTCTTC. The full variable domain, with the rest looked up from reference TRBV9 and TRBJ2-1, is DSGVTQTPKHLITATGQRVTLRCSPRSGDLSVYWYQQSLDQGLQFLIQYYNGEERAKGNILERFSAQQFPDLHSELNLSSLELGDSALYFCASSVALQGANYEQFFGPGTRLTVL.

V usage is TRBV18 and J usage is TRBJ1-2, with D hard to call. Germline CDR1 and CDR2: KGHSH and LQKENI. This CDR3 comprises 15 residues. Trimming removed 3 bases from V and 4 bases from J, with 15 bases in between. Here the CDR3 DNA reads TGTGCCAGCTCACCGGGCGGGGAGCATTCCTATGGCTACACCTTC. Translating gives CASSPGGEHSYGYTF.

The chain employs TRBV5-5 and TRBJ2-1; tentative D call: TRBD1 (5 bases). The germline V and J ends were trimmed by 4 bases and 4 bases, with 21 bases remaining between them. Looked up from germline, CDR1 is SGHKS and CDR2 is YYEKEE (reference sequence). The length of the CDR3 is 17 residues. This CDR3 reads CASSPTNARGIYNEQFF. In DNA, the CDR3 is TGTGCCAGCAGCCCGACAAACGCTAGGGGAATATACAATGAGCAGTTCTTC.

The chain recombines TRBV20-1 with TRBJ2-1; D might be TRBD2 (6 bases). Per germline, CDR1 DFQATT and CDR2 SNEGSKA (reference sequence). CDR3 length: 14 residues. Deletions cut 6 bases from V and 5 bases from J, with 17 bases between. Here the CDR3 reads CSAPRPGVDNEQFF. CDR3 nucleotides: TGCAGTGCCCCTCGTCCGGGAGTAGACAATGAGCAGTTCTTC.

The sample holds many counts of this clonotype. The chain joins TRBV18 to TRBJ2-7; 9 nucleotides agree with TRBD1. V trimming: 4 bases; J trimming: 3 bases; junction bases outside the gene matches: 13. Germline V gene lookup returns CDR1 KGHSH and CDR2 LQKENI. The CDR3 contains 17 residues. CDR3 sequence (DNA): TGTGCCAGCTCACTATCCCTCGCCGGGACAGGGATCTACGAGCAGTACTTC. Encoded protein: CASSLSLAGTGIYEQYF.

This clonotype was detected only a few times. The chain joins TRBV20-1 to TRBJ1-2; D perhaps matches TRBD1 (5 bases). The CDR3 is 14 amino acids. Between the trimmed V and J ends, which lost 0 bases and 8 bases, there was a span of 16 bases. CDR1 and CDR2 (germline): DFQATT, SNEGSKA (reference sequence). The CDR3 nucleotides are TGCAGTGCTAGAGATAACGGGAAGGGGCAAGGCTACACCTTC. It yields the protein CSARDNGKGQGYTF.

This clonotype was observed at least ten times. The J gene is TRBJ2-1, the V gene TRBV29-1; no clear D. The CDR3 runs 13 residues. Germline V gene sequence: CDR1 SQVTM, CDR2 ANQGSEA. Trimming pared 3 bases from V and 3 bases from J, leaving 9 bases between. This CDR3 is CSVEAKNYNEQFF. In nucleotides, the CDR3 is TGCAGCGTTGAGGCAAAGAACTACAATGAGCAGTTCTTC.

The table lists this clonotype with a few counts. The J gene is TRBJ2-2, the V gene TRBV7-7; D is perhaps TRBD1 or TRBD2 (8 bases each). Germline V gene lookup returns CDR1 SSHAT and CDR2 FNYEAQ (reference sequence). The CDR3 has 12 amino acids. CDR3 DNA sequence: TGTGCTAGCGGGACAGGCTCCGGGGAGCTGTTTTTT. Translating gives CASGTGSGELFF.

This clonotype came up many times. V usage is TRBV5-5 and J usage is TRBJ2-3; D call uncertain. Trimming left V 2 bases short and J 4 bases short, with 5 bases between. CDR1 and CDR2 from the germline V gene are SGHKS and YYEKEE (reference sequence). CDR3 length equals 12 residues. CDR3: CASSLVADTQYF. The CDR3 bases are TGTGCCAGCAGCTTAGTTGCAGATACGCAGTATTTT.

This clonotype occurred a few times. Here the CDR3 reads CSVEALSTDTQYF. CDR3 DNA: TGCAGCGTTGAAGCCTTGAGCACAGATACGCAGTATTTT. The chain couples TRBV29-1 to TRBJ2-3; D is uncertain. V was trimmed by 1 base and J by 0 bases, leaving 5 bases between them. Germline V gene sequence: CDR1 SQVTM, CDR2 ANQGSEA. This CDR3 contains 13 residues.

This clonotype has a handful of counts. J is TRBJ2-7 and V is TRBV7-8; 12 bases line up with TRBD2. The germline gives CDR1 SGHVS, CDR2 FQNEAQ. The CDR3 has 14 residues. After removal of 6 bases from V and 7 bases from J, the junction contained 7 bases not matched to a gene. The CDR3 here is CASRMTSGSGEQYF. The CDR3 region has the DNA TGTGCCAGCAGGATGACTAGCGGGAGTGGAGAGCAGTACTTC. Full variable domain (rest looked up from reference TRBV7-8 and TRBJ2-7): GAGVSQSPRYKVAKRGQDVALRCDPISGHVSLFWYQQALGQGPEFLTYFQNEAQLDKSGLPSDRFFAERPEGSVSTLKIQRTQQEDSAVYLCASRMTSGSGEQYFGPGTRLTVT.

Notes on this clonotype: A read error may be the cause here, since a much bigger clone is one base away. The V and J genes are TRBV13 and TRBJ2-1, with TRBD1 matching 9 bases. Germline V lookup: CDR1 PRHDT, CDR2 FYEKMQ (reference sequence). The length of the CDR3 is 14 residues. CDR3 residues: CGSSLGDRVNEQFF. CDR3 in DNA: TGTGGCAGCAGCTTAGGGGACAGGGTCAATGAGCAGTTCTTC.